This T cell receptor beta chain is from a study of blood T cell repertoires in COVID-19. Study as a whole: Acute-phase and convalescent COVID-19 samples originated in the United States, Italy and Spain. In each case, the material was cDNA or gDNA derived from T cells, B-cell-depleted T cells, or PBMCs.

Original data processing: Estimation of nucleated cell counts was performed using reference gene primer amplification. The data were produced by immunoSEQ multiplex PCR, yet TCRdb's version contains in-frame clones alone and is incomplete. V and J calls and clone size are as listed in that table; D and trimming were resolved from the DNA. The repertoire consists of 56,000 or so clones, with more than 60% occurring once and the leading ten covering 4.5% to 7%. This clone was recorded a few times. The CDR3 loop spans 15 amino acids. From germline, CDR1 is KGHDR and CDR2 SFDVKD. Trimming stripped 2 bases from V and 1 base from J, with 9 bases between.

The sequenced sample consisted of peripheral blood. This receptor was identified in a woman between 65 and 79 years old with acute or convalescent COVID-19. The chain uses TRBV24-1 and TRBJ2-3; no clear D gene. Here the CDR3 DNA reads TGTGCCACCAGTGATTCTGCAGATGGCACAGATACGCAGTATTTT. Translating gives CATSDSADGTDTQYF.